Listed below are T cell receptor beta chains from one sample, sequenced in a study of blood T cell repertoires in COVID-19. Sequenced by immunoSEQ multiplex PCR; TCRdb stores in-frame clones only, minus some. Counted here are over 200,000 clones, 86% occurring once; the ten biggest clones make up 15% to 18%. The sample consisted of PBMCs or T cells enriched from blood (not recorded which). The source of these receptors is a man younger than 30 who had recovered from COVID-19. The CDR3 runs from the conserved cysteine through the conserved F or W. D genes are given only for firm matches. Part of the rows lack a size; the others show once, few, many or a class for expanded clones.

TRBV11-2,NA,TRBJ2-7,NA,TGTGCCAGCAGCCTCGCCGGACAGTCCTACGAGCAGTACTTC,CASSLAGQSYEQYF
TRBV2,NA,TRBJ2-1,NA,TGTGCCAGCACCGAGTATCAGGGTCTCGATGAGCAGTTCTTC,CASTEYQGLDEQFF
TRBV7-8,NA,TRBJ1-6,TRBD1,TGTGCCAGCAGCGGTCGGAGGGACAGGGGTAATTCACCCCTCCACTTT,CASSGRRDRGNSPLHF
TRBV11-3,NA,TRBJ2-1,NA,TGTGCCAGCAGCATACCACTAGGAAGGGGAGGCTGGGATGAGCAGTTCTTC,CASSIPLGRGGWDEQFF
TRBV9,NA,TRBJ1-6,NA,TGTGCCAGCAGGGCAGGACAGATAAATTCACCCCTCCACTTT,CASRAGQINSPLHF
TRBV6-5,NA,TRBJ2-2,NA,TGTGCCAGCAGTTACCAAGGGGCTAACACCGGGGAGCTGTTTTTT,CASSYQGANTGELFF
TRBV2,NA,TRBJ1-1,NA,TGTGCCAGCAGTTCCGGGGGAGGGGGTGGTGAAGCTTTCTTT,CASSSGGGGGEAFF
TRBV18,NA,TRBJ1-5,NA,TGTGCCAGCTCACCTGGCAGGGCAAATCAGCCCCAGCATTTT,CASSPGRANQPQHF
TRBV30,NA,TRBJ2-2,NA,TGTGCCTGGTCTCAGACAGCTGACACCGGGGAGCTGTTTTTT,CAWSQTADTGELFF
TRBV7-9,few,TRBJ2-7,TRBD2,TGTGCCAGCAGCTCCGACGGGAGGGCCTACTCCTACGAGCAGTACTTC,CASSSDGRAYSYEQYF
TRBV2,NA,TRBJ2-3,TRBD2,TGTGCCAGCAACATGGCGGGGGGGCCGGGAGATACGCAGTATTTT,CASNMAGGPGDTQYF
TRBV7-8,NA,TRBJ1-4,NA,TGTGCCAGCAGCCCCTGGGGGGAAGGGAATGAAAAACTGTTTTTT,CASSPWGEGNEKLFF
TRBV29-1,NA,TRBJ1-5,NA,TGCAGCGCAGGGGACTTTTCGCAGCCCCAGCATTTT,CSAGDFSQPQHF
TRBV30,once,TRBJ2-1,TRBD2,TGTGCCTGGAGCGCCGGGACTAGCGGGAGATCTAGTGAGCAGTTCTTC,CAWSAGTSGRSSEQFF